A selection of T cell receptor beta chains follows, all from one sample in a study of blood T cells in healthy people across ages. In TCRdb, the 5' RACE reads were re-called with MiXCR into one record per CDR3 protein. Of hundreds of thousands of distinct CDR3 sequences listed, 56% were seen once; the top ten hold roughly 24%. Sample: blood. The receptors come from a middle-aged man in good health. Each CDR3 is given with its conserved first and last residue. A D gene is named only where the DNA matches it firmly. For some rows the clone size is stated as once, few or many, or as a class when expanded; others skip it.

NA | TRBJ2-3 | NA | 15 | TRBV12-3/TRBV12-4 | CASSLGLGGADTQYF | TGTGCCAGCAGTTTAGGTCTGGGGGGCGCAGATACGCAGTATTTT
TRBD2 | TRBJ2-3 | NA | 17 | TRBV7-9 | CASSIPLAGGRGDTQYF | TGTGCCAGCAGCATCCCTCTAGCGGGAGGACGGGGAGATACGCAGTATTTT
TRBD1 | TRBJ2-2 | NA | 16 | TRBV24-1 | CATSDYDRGNTGELFF | TGTGCCACCAGTGATTATGACAGGGGCAACACCGGGGAGCTGTTTTTT
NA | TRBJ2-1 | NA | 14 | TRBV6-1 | CASSEGGSSGEQFF | TGTGCCAGCAGTGAGGGAGGATCGTCAGGTGAGCAGTTCTTC
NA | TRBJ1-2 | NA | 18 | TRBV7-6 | CASSLFPAADGGGGGYTF | TGTGCCAGCAGCTTATTTCCGGCGGCGGACGGCGGGGGGGGTGGCTACACCTTC
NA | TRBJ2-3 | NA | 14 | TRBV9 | CASSVRASADTQYF | TGTGCCAGCAGCGTAAGAGCTAGCGCAGATACGCAGTATTTT
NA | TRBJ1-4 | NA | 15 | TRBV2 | CASSEGAATNEKLFF | TGTGCCAGCAGTGAAGGGGCAGCAACTAATGAAAAACTGTTTTTT
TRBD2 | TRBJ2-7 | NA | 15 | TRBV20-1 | CSADPGLAGADEQYF | TGCAGTGCCGACCCAGGACTAGCGGGAGCGGACGAGCAGTACTTC
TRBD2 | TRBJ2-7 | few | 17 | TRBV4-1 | CASRPRLAGERGYEQYF | TGCGCCAGCCGTCCGAGACTAGCGGGAGAGAGGGGGTACGAGCAGTACTTC
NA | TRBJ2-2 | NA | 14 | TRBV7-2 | CASSSLPGTGELFF | TGTGCCAGCAGCTCCCTCCCAGGAACCGGGGAGCTGTTTTTT
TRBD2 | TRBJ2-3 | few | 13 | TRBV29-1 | CSVPSGNTDTQYF | TGCAGCGTACCTAGCGGGAACACAGATACGCAGTATTTT